The 21 T cell receptor beta chains below all came from one sample that was sequenced in a study of human T cells and chemical hapten exposure. Total RNA extraction was carried out from unfractionated whole blood. In the library, unique molecular identifiers were attached to individual cDNA molecules. TCRdb itself ran the reads through MiXCR, one entry per CDR3 protein. This sample has about 120,000 distinct CDR3 sequences, with 8.5% to 9% found just once. Specimen: whole blood. The receptor source for this set is a human donor in good health. Some clones in this sample may be carry-over from other donors' samples.

The table lists this clonotype with many counts. The chain recombines TRBV7-8 with TRBJ2-1; perhaps TRBD2 as D (5 bases). The germline V and J ends were trimmed by 7 bases and 10 bases, with 8 bases remaining between them. There are 10 residues in the CDR3. The germline V gene encodes CDR1 SGHVS and CDR2 FQNEAQ. The CDR3 coding sequence is TGTGCCAGCAAAGGGAGCGAGCAGTTCTTC. Translating it yields CASKGSEQFF.

This chain joins TRBV20-1 and TRBJ1-2; D is perhaps TRBD1 (6 bases). The CDR3 contains 16 residues. CDR1 and CDR2 (germline): DFQATT, SNEGSKA (reference sequence). V was clipped by 0 bases and J by 0 bases, with 14 bases between them. CDR3 nucleotide sequence: TGCAGTGCTAGAGATCTTTCGACAGGTCCTAACTATGGCTACACCTTC. Translated: CSARDLSTGPNYGYTF.

This clonotype occurred once. The chain joins TRBV27 to TRBJ1-6, with D perhaps TRBD1 (5 bases). The V end lost 4 bases, the J end lost 6 bases, and 10 bases lay between the germline ends. The CDR3 is 14 residues long. In germline, CDR1 is MNHEY, CDR2 SMNVEV (reference sequence). CDR3 nucleotides: TGTGCCAGCAGTTCGACAGCGCGTAATTCACCCCTCCACTTT. The encoded protein is CASSSTARNSPLHF.

This clonotype was found many times. The chain carries TRBV6-2 or TRBV6-3 and TRBJ2-5; D gene uncertain. Trimming left V 3 bases short and J 2 bases short, with 7 bases between. This CDR3 comprises 13 residues. The germline V gene has CDR1 MNHEY and CDR2 SVGEGT. The CDR3 region is CASSYQGQETQYF. Here the CDR3 DNA reads TGTGCCAGCAGTTATCAAGGGCAAGAGACCCAGTACTTC.

This clonotype has a count of ten or more. V and J are TRBV20-1 and TRBJ2-1; D gene uncertain. The CDR3 is 15 amino acids. V gave up 6 bases and J gave up 2 bases, with 17 bases separating them. Germline CDR1 reads DFQATT; CDR2 reads SNEGSKA (reference sequence). CDR3 in amino acids: CSAKRATSAYNEQFF. For the CDR3, the DNA is TGCAGTGCAAAAAGAGCGACGAGCGCCTACAATGAGCAGTTCTTC.

This clonotype has just a few counts. The junction does not match germline at one end; this may be a read error. The CDR3 nucleotides read TGCAGCGTCGAAGAGGGGTTCGGGAAGCCTGGGGCCAACGTCCTGACTTTC. This gives the protein CSVEEGFGKPGANVLTF. The rearrangement uses TRBV29-1 and TRBJ2-6, with D perhaps assigned TRBD1 or TRBD2 (5 bases each). CDR3 length: 17 amino acids. CDR1 is SQVTM and CDR2 is ANQGSEA in the germline V gene. The full variable domain, in which reference TRBV29-1 and TRBJ2-6 provide the parts outside the CDR3, is SAVISQKPSRDICQRGTSLTIQCQVDSQVTMMFWYRQQPGQSLTLIATANQGSEATYESGFVIDKFPISRPNLTFSTLTVSNMSPEDSSIYLCSVEEGFGKPGANVLTFGAGSRLTVL.

This clonotype was counted ten times or more. J is TRBJ1-2 and V is TRBV7-2; D gene unclear. V was pared by 1 base and J by 8 bases, with 5 bases between. Germline assignment: CDR1 SGHTA and CDR2 FQGNSA. CDR3 length: 11 residues. The chain's CDR3 is CASSLVEGYTF. DNA of the CDR3: TGTGCCAGCAGCTTAGTAGAAGGCTACACCTTC.

This clonotype showed up just once. The rearrangement joins TRBV14 to TRBJ2-6; D unresolved. Germline CDR1 and CDR2: SGHDN and FVKESK. V shed 4 bases and J shed 0 bases, with 7 bases lying between them. The CDR3 totals 15 residues. DNA of the CDR3: TGTGCCAGCAGCCGAGGTCGCTCTGGGGCCAACGTCCTGACTTTC. It encodes CASSRGRSGANVLTF.

There are many counts of this clonotype. V gene TRBV4-1 combines with J gene TRBJ1-6; 9 bases align to TRBD1. Germline lookup yields CDR1 MGHRA and CDR2 YSYEKL. V dropped 6 bases and J dropped 7; count of bases not matched to a gene: 1. The CDR3 has 13 residues. The CDR3 is CASRGQGNSPLHF. The DNA for the CDR3 is TGCGCCAGCAGGGGACAGGGAAATTCACCCCTCCACTTT.

This clonotype was detected many times. This chain links TRBV18 with TRBJ1-1, with unresolved D. The germline CDR1 and CDR2 sequences are KGHSH and LQKENI. Deletions cut 0 bases from V and 11 bases from J, with 16 bases between. The CDR3 consists of 14 residues. CDR3 sequence: CASSPPSKAGGAFF. The CDR3 coding sequence is TGTGCCAGCTCACCACCGAGCAAAGCTGGAGGGGCTTTCTTT.

This clonotype was detected only a few times. The rearrangement links TRBV12-5 to TRBJ2-3, with D possibly being TRBD1 (5 bases). The ends were cut back, 5 bases at V and 2 bases at J, with 11 bases in the middle. CDR3 length equals 14 residues. In germline, CDR1 is LGHNT, CDR2 FRNRAP. CDR3 sequence reads: CASGPDKTTDTQYF. CDR3 DNA: TGTGCTAGTGGTCCGGACAAGACCACAGATACGCAGTATTTT.

The chain has TRBV7-9 and TRBJ1-2, with 9 nucleotides matching TRBD1. The germline V gene has CDR1 SEHNR and CDR2 FQNEAQ (reference sequence). V lost 5 bases, J lost 6 bases, and 16 bases stayed unmatched. The CDR3 runs to 17 residues. In nucleotides, the CDR3 is TGTGCCAGCAGCCCCAGTGTCGGGGTTACAGGGGGCGATGGCTACACCTTC. Its translation is CASSPSVGVTGGDGYTF. Full variable domain (outside the CDR3, taken from reference TRBV7-9 and TRBJ1-2): DTGVSQNPRHKITKRGQNVTFRCDPISEHNRLYWYRQTLGQGPEFLTYFQNEAQLEKSRLLSDRFSAERPKGSFSTLEIQRTEQGDSAMYLCASSPSVGVTGGDGYTFGSGTRLTVV.

This clonotype came up a few times. The rearrangement uses TRBV27 and TRBJ2-1; D tentatively reads TRBD1 or TRBD2 (5 bases each). This CDR3 has 14 residues. V gave up 3 bases and J gave up 8 bases, with 14 bases separating them. Germline V gene sequence: CDR1 MNHEY, CDR2 SMNVEV (reference sequence). CDR3 nucleotide sequence: TGTGCCAGCAGTTTGGGACCACCGAGCGATGAGCAGTTCTTC. Its translation: CASSLGPPSDEQFF.

This clonotype came up a few times. The gene calls are TRBV21-1 and TRBJ2-7; the table calls TRBD1, which could not be checked here. TRBV21-1 is deemed a pseudogene. The length of the CDR3 is 14 residues. The CDR3 loop reads CASSKSVRVSEQYF. The CDR3, as DNA: TGTGCCAGCAGCAAAAGTGTCAGGGTTTCCGAGCAGTACTTC.

This clonotype showed up just a few times. The chain has TRBV6-6 and TRBJ1-1; D unclear. Trimming pared 4 bases from V and 4 bases from J, leaving 19 bases between. Germline V gives CDR1 MNHNY, CDR2 SVGAGI (reference sequence). The CDR3 extends over 16 amino acids. This CDR3 reads CASSSAWRTESTEAFF. Written as DNA, the CDR3 is TGTGCCAGCAGTTCCGCCTGGAGGACCGAGAGCACTGAAGCTTTCTTT.

This clonotype came up many times. The chain has TRBV5-6 and TRBJ2-3; no definite D call. This CDR3 contains 14 residues. Germline CDR1 SGHDT, CDR2 YYEEEE. With 2 bases removed from V and 3 bases from J, the gap between germline ends came to 10 bases. For the CDR3, the DNA is TGTGCCAGCAGCTTACGTGGCGGAACAGATACGCAGTATTTT. Protein sequence: CASSLRGGTDTQYF.

About this clonotype: At one of its ends the junction is not consistent with the germline gene, which may arise from a read error. The chain recombines TRBV14 with TRBJ2-1, with D perhaps matching TRBD1 or TRBD2 (6 bases each). Germline loops: CDR1 SGHDN, CDR2 FVKESK. This CDR3 is built from 19 residues. CDR3 DNA sequence: TGTACCAGCAGCCAAGATTGGGGGGCAGTTTCAAACTCCTACAATGAGCAGTTCTTC. It yields the protein CTSSQDWGAVSNSYNEQFF.

This clonotype was seen only a few times. The chain recombines TRBV3-1 with TRBJ1-1, with D hard to call. Germline assignment: CDR1 LGHDT and CDR2 YNNKEL (reference sequence). The CDR3 spans 15 residues. Trimming stripped 1 base from V and 5 bases from J, with 14 bases between. CDR3 nucleotides: TGTGCCAGCAGCCAAGTGGCCAGCCGGAGAACTGAAGCTTTCTTT. The encoded protein is CASSQVASRRTEAFF.

This clonotype was detected only a few times. This chain uses TRBV3-1 with TRBJ2-5; D is unclear. The CDR3 spans 12 residues. V shed 1 base and J shed 4 bases, with 4 bases lying between them. In germline, CDR1 is LGHDT, CDR2 YNNKEL (reference sequence). CDR3 DNA: TGTGCCAGCAGCCAAGGATTAGAGACCCAGTACTTC. Translation: CASSQGLETQYF.

This clonotype has only a few counts. The chain employs TRBV13 and TRBJ2-1, with TRBD2 matching 9 bases. V was pared by 0 bases and J by 9 bases, with 9 bases of the junction left unmatched. CDR1 and CDR2 (germline): PRHDT, FYEKMQ (reference sequence). This CDR3 comprises 16 residues. The DNA of the CDR3 is TGTGCCAGCAGCTTAGGAGCGGGAGGATTCAGAGCTGAGCAGTTCTTC. This translates into CASSLGAGGFRAEQFF. Variable domain in full (rest from reference TRBV13 and TRBJ2-1): AAGVIQSPRHLIKEKRETATLKCYPIPRHDTVYWYQQGPGQDPQFLISFYEKMQSDKGSIPDRFSAQQFSDYHSELNMSSLELGDSALYFCASSLGAGGFRAEQFFGPGTRLTVL.

At least ten counts were recorded for this clonotype. The gene calls are TRBV11-2 and TRBJ1-4, with D tentatively TRBD1 (5 bases). In germline, CDR1 is SGHAT, CDR2 FQNNGV. This CDR3 has 15 residues. V lost 2 bases and J lost 8, with 15 bases in between. CDR3 nucleotide sequence: TGTGCCAGCAGCTTATTCGACAGACCCAAGGAAAAACTGTTTTTT. As protein: CASSLFDRPKEKLFF.